This T cell receptor (beta chain) was identified in a study of blood T cell repertoires in COVID-19. Study in general: Samples came from the United States, Italy and Spain, spanning acute and convalescent COVID-19. T cells, B-cell-depleted T cells, or PBMCs supplied cDNA or gDNA.

In the study's own analysis: Reference gene primer amplification in the assay estimated nucleated cell counts. Assay: immunoSEQ multiplex PCR; the TCRdb copy retains only in-frame clones and omits some. D and trimming were read from the DNA, whereas the V and J calls and clone size are those reported in that table. In the table there are 65,000 to 80,000 clones, roughly 85% of which are singletons. In germline, CDR1 is KGHSH, CDR2 LQKENI. The CDR3 length is 15 residues. Trimming left V 2 bases short and J 7 bases short, with 15 bases between. The specimen sequenced was peripheral blood. The chain has TRBV18 and TRBJ2-1; D not resolved. This TCR came from a man in his thirties or forties with acute or convalescent COVID-19. CDR3 amino acids: CASSPGLAGWNEQFF. CDR3 DNA: TGTGCCAGCTCACCAGGTTTAGCCGGGTGGAATGAGCAGTTCTTC.